The clone carrying this T cell receptor beta chain was observed a handful of times. Antigen specificity is unknown. These data originate in a study of human T cells and chemical hapten exposure. Study context: Each patient's scalp received weekly diphenylcyclopropenone throughout the approximately 25-week study. Patch tests containing 0.01% DPC, applied to the upper back, were read at 6 days. Study-level results: Donors had alopecia, so their immune response may differ from healthy people's.

The CDR3 has 19 residues. The V gene's germline CDR1 is MNHEY and CDR2 SMNVEV (reference sequence). V trimming: 2 bases; J trimming: 0 bases; junction bases outside the gene matches: 13. Separate cDNA molecules received unique molecular identifiers, which the library attached to them. TCRdb reanalysed the RACE reads using MiXCR and keeps one entry per CDR3 protein. The sample lists 200,000 to 300,000 distinct CDR3 sequences; 7.5% to 9% were seen once. Time point meaning: pre-sensitization, week 0. Treatment reported: therapeutic diphenylcyclopropenone sensitization with weekly scalp DPC. This sequence joins TRBV27 and TRBJ1-5; TRBD1 aligns across 7 bases. The sequence came from a woman in her 40s with alopecia areata. Some clones in this sample may be carry-over from other donors' samples. This specimen consisted of whole blood, obtained in connection with sensitization to the hapten diphenylcyclopropenone (DPC). For the CDR3, the DNA is TGTGCCAGCAGTTTAAGGGGGATAGGGGGCGAATATAGCAATCAGCCCCAGCATTTT. Translating it yields CASSLRGIGGEYSNQPQHF.